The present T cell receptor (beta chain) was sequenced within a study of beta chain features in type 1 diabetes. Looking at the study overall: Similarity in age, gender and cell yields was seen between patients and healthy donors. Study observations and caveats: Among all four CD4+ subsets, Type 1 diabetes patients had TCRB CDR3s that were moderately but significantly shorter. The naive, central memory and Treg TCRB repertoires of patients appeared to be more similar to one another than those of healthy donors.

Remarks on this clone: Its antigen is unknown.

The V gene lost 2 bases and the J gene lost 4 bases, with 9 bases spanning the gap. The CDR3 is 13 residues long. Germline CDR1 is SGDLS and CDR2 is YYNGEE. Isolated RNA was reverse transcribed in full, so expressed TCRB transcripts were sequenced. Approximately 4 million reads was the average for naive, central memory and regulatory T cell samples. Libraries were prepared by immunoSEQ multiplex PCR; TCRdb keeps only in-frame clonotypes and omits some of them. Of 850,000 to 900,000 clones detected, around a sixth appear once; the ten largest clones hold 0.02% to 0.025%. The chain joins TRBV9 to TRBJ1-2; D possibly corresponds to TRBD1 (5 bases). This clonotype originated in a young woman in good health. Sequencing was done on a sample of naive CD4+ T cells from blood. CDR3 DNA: TGTGCCAGCAGCGTGCAGGGACCCTATGGCTACACCTTC. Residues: CASSVQGPYGYTF.